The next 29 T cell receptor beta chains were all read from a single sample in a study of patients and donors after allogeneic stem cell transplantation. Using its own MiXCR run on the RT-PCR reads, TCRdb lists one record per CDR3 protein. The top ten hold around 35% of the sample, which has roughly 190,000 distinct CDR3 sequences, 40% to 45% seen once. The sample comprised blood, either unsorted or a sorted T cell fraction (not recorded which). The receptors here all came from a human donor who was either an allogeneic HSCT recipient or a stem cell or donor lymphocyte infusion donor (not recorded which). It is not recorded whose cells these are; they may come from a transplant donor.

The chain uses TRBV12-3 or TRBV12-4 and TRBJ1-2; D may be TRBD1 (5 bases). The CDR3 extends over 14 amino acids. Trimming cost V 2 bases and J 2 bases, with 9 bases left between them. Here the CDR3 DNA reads TGTGCCAGCAGTTTATTTTCAGGGAACTATGGCTACACCTTC. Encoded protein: CASSLFSGNYGYTF.

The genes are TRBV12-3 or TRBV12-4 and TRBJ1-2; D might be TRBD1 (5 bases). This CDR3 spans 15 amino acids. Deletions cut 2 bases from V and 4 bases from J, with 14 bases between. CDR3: CASSLYAGRIYGYTF. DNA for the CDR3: TGTGCCAGCAGTTTATACGCGGGGCGGATCTATGGCTACACCTTC.

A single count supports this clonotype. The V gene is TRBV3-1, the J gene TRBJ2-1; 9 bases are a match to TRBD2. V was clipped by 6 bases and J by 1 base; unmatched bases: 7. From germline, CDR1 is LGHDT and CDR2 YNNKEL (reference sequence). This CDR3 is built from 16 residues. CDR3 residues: CASSPLTSGSYNEQFF. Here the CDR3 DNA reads TGTGCCAGCAGTCCTTTGACTAGCGGTTCCTACAATGAGCAGTTCTTC.

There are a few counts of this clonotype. As DNA, the CDR3 is TGTGCCAGCAGTTACTCGAGAACAGGGGGCGGTACTGAAGCTTTCTTT. The encoded protein is CASSYSRTGGGTEAFF. The chain uses TRBV6-5 and TRBJ1-1, with 9 bases that match TRBD1. CDR3 length: 16 amino acids. The germline gives CDR1 MNHEY, CDR2 SVGAGI. The ends lost 0 bases at V and 5 bases at J; junction bases unmatched: 7.

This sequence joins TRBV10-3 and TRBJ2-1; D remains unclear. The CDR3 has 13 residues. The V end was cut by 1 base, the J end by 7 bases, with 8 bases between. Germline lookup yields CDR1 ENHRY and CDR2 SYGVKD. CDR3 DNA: TGTGCCATCAGTGAGTTGCTTCGGAATGAGCAGTTCTTC. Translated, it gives CAISELLRNEQFF.

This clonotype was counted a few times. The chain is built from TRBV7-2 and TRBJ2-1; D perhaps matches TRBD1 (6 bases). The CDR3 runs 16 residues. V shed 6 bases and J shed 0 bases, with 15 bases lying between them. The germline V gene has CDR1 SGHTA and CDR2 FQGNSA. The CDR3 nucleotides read TGTGCCAGCAGTCGGGACACTTCGTACTCCTACAATGAGCAGTTCTTC. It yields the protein CASSRDTSYSYNEQFF.

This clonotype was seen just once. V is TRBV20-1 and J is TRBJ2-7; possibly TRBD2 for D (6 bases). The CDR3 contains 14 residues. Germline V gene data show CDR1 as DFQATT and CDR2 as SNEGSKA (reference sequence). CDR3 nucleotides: TGCAGACCGATGGGACTGAACCATTCCTACGAGCAGTACTTC. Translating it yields CRPMGLNHSYEQYF.

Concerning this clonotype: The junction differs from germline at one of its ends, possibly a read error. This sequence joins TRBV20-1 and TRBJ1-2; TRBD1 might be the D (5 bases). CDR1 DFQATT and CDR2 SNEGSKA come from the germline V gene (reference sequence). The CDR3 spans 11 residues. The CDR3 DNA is TGCAGTCCTAGAGGTGAGGGGATGAACACCTTC. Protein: CSPRGEGMNTF.

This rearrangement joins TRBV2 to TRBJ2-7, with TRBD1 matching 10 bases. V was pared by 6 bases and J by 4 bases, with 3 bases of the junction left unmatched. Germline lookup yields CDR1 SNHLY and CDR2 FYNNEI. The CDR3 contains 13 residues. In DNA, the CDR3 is TGTGCCAGCAGCGGGACAGGGGATTACGAGCAGTACTTC. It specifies CASSGTGDYEQYF.

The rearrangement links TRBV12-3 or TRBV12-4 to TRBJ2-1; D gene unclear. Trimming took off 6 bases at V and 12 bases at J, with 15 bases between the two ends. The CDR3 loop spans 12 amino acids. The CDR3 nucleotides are TGTGCCAGCAGCCTCCACCTAGGCGGGCAGTTCTTC. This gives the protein CASSLHLGGQFF.

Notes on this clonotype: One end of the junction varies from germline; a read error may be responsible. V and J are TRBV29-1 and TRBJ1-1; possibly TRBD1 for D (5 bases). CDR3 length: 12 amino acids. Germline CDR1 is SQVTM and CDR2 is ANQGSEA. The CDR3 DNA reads TGCAGCGTCTGGAGGGGAGTTACTGAAGTTTTCTTT. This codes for CSVWRGVTEVFF.

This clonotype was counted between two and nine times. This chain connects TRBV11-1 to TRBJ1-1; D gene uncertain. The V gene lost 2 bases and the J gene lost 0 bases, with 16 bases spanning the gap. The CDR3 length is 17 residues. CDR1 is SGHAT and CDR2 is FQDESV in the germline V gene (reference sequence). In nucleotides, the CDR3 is TGTGCCAGCAGCTTATTGGATAAGAGTTTGTTGAACACTGAAGCTTTCTTT. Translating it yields CASSLLDKSLLNTEAFF.

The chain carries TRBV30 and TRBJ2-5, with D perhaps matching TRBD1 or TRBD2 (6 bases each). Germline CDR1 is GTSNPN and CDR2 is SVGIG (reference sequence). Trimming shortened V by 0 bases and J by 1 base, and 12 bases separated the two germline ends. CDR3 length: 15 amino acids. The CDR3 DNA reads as TGTGCCTGGAGTGTACAGGGAGGCCCCCAAGAGACCCAGTACTTC. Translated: CAWSVQGGPQETQYF.

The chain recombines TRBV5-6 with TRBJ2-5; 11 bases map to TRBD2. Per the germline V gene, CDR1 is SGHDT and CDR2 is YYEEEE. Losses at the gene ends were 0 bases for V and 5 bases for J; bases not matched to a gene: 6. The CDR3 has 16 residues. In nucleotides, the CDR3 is TGTGCCAGCAGCTTGGATACACTAGCGGGAGTGGAGACCCAGTACTTC. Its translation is CASSLDTLAGVETQYF.

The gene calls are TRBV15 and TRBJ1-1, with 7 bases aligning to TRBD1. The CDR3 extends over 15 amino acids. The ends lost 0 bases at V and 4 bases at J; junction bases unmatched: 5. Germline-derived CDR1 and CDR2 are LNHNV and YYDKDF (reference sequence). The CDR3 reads CATSREDRAGTEAFF. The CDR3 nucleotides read TGTGCCACCAGCAGAGAAGACAGGGCGGGCACTGAAGCTTTCTTT.

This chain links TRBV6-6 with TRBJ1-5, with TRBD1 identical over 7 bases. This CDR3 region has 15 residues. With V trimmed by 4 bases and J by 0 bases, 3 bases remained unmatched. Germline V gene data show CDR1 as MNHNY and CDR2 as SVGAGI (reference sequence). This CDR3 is CASSFDRDSNQPQHF. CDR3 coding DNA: TGTGCCAGCAGTTTCGACAGGGATAGCAATCAGCCCCAGCATTTT.

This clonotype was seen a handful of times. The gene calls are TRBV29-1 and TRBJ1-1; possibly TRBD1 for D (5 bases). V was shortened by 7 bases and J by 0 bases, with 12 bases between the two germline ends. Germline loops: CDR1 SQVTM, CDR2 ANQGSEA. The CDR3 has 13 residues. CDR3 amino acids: CSGAGTMNTEAFF. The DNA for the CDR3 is TGCAGCGGTGCGGGGACCATGAACACTGAAGCTTTCTTT.

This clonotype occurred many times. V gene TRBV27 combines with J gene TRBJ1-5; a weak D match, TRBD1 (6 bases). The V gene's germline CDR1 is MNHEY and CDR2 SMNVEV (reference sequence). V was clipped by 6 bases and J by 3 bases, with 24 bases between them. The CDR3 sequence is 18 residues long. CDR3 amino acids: CASSPRGGPQIPNQPQHF. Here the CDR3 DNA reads TGTGCCAGCAGCCCCCGTGGGGGGCCCCAAATACCCAATCAGCCCCAGCATTTT.

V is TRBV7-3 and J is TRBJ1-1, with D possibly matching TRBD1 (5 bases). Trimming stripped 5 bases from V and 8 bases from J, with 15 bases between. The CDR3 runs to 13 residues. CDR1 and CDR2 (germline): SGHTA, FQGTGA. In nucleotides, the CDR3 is TGTGCCAGCAGCCCCAGTTACCGGGACGAAGCTTTCTTT. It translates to CASSPSYRDEAFF.

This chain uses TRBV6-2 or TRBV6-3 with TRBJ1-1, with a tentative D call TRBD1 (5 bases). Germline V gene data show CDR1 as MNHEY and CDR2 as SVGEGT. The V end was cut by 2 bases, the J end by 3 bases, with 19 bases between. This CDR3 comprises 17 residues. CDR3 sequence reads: CASSYPAGRSIYTEAFF. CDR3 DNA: TGTGCCAGCAGTTACCCAGCAGGGCGCTCGATATACACTGAAGCTTTCTTT.

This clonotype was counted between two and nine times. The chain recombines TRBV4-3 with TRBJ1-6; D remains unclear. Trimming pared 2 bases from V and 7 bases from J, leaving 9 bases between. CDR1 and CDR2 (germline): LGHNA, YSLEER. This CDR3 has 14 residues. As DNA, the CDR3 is TGCGCCAGCAGCCAAAGGACTGACAATTCACCCCTCCACTTT. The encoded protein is CASSQRTDNSPLHF.

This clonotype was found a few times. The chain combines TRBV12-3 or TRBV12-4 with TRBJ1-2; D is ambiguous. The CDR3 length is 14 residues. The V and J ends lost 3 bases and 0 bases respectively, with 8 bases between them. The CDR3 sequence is CASSLVTANYGYTF. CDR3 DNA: TGTGCCAGCAGTTTGGTAACAGCTAACTATGGCTACACCTTC.

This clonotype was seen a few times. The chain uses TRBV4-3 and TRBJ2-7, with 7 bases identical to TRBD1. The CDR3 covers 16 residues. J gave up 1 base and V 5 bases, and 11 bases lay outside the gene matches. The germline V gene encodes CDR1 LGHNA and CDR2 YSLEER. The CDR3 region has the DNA TGCGCCAGCAGCGCCGATCTAGAGACAGGGTCCTACGAGCAGTACTTC. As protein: CASSADLETGSYEQYF.

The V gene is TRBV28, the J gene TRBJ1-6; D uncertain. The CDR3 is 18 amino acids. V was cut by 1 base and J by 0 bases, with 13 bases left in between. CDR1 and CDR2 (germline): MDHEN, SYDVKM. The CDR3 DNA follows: TGTGCCAGCAGTTTATTTGCCGGGTCGAGCTCCTATAATTCACCCCTCCACTTT. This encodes CASSLFAGSSSYNSPLHF. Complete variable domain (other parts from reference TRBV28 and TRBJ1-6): DVKVTQSSRYLVKRTGEKVFLECVQDMDHENMFWYRQDPGLGLRLIYFSYDVKMKEKGDIPEGYSVSREKKERFSLILESASTNQTSMYLCASSLFAGSSSYNSPLHFGNGTRLTVT.

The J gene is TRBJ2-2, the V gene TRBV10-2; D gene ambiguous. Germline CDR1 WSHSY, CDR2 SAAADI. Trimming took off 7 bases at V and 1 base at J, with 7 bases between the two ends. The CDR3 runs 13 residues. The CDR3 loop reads CASIRENTGELFF. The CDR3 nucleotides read TGCGCCAGCATTAGGGAGAACACCGGGGAGCTGTTTTTT.

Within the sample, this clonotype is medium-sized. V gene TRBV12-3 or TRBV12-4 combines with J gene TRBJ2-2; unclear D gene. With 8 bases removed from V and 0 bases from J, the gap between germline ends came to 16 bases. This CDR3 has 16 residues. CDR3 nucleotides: TGTGCCAGCTCCACACCGCATTCTTCGAACACCGGGGAGCTGTTTTTT. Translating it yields CASSTPHSSNTGELFF.

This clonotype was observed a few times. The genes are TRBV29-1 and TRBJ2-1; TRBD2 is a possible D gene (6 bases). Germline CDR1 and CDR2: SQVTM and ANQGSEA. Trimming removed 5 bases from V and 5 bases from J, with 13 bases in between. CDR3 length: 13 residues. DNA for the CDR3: TGCAGCGTTTTCCAGCGGGTGAACAATGAGCAGTTCTTC. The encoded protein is CSVFQRVNNEQFF.

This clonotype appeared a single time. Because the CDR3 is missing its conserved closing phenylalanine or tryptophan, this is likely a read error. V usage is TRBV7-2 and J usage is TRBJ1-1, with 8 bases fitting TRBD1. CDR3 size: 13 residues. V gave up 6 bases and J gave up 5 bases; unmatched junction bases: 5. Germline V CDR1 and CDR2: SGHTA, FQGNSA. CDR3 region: CASSIRGRTEAFL. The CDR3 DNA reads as TGTGCCAGCAGTATCAGGGGGCGTACTGAAGCTTTCTTG.

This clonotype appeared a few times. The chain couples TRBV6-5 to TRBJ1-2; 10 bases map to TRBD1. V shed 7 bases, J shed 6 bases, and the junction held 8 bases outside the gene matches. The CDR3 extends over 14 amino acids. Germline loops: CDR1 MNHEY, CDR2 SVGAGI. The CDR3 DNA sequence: TGTGCCAGCAAGTCTAAGGGACAGGGGCATGGCTACACCTTC. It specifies CASKSKGQGHGYTF.